Listed below are T cell receptor beta chains from one sample, sequenced in a study of a mutant IDH1 vaccine in newly diagnosed glioma. The data were produced by immunoSEQ multiplex PCR, yet TCRdb's version contains in-frame clones alone and is incomplete. The table shows fewer than 20,000 clones, with about 80% occurring only once. The input for sequencing was PBMCs, taken from a glioma patient treated with radiotherapy, temozolomide or both. The receptors here all came from a man aged 35-49 years with glioma. CDR3s include the opening cysteine and the closing phenylalanine or tryptophan. The order of the fields is clone size, CDR3 length, J gene, V gene, D gene, CDR3 protein, CDR3 DNA. D genes are given only for firm matches. Expanded clones get a size class; other rows say once, few or many, or leave the size out.

>once|15|TRBJ2-7|TRBV7-7|TRBD2
CASSPGLAPTYEQYF
TGTGCCAGCAGCCCGGGACTAGCGCCTACCTACGAGCAGTACTTC
>once|19|TRBJ2-1|TRBV7-2|TRBD2
CASRLLAGGLSSSYNEQFF
TGTGCCAGCAGGCTACTAGCGGGAGGCCTTTCTAGCTCCTACAATGAGCAGTTCTTC
>.|16|TRBJ2-5|TRBV4-1|TRBD2
CASSHLLSGGQETQYF
TGCGCCAGCAGCCACCTACTTTCGGGGGGTCAAGAGACCCAGTACTTC
>.|14|TRBJ2-7|TRBV27|TRBD2
CASSLTSGNYEQYF
TGTGCCAGCAGTTTGACTAGCGGGAACTACGAGCAGTACTTC
>.|13|TRBJ2-5|TRBV6-5|.
CASSYGGEETQYF
TGTGCCAGCAGTTATGGGGGAGAAGAGACCCAGTACTTC
>.|11|TRBJ2-7|TRBV12-5|.
CASGLGGGQYF
TGTGCTAGTGGTTTGGGAGGGGGGCAGTACTTC
>.|13|TRBJ1-1|TRBV5-1|.
CASSQTGNTEAFF
TGCGCCAGCAGCCAGACAGGGAACACTGAAGCTTTCTTT
>.|15|TRBJ1-4|TRBV9|.
CASSVGHATNEKLFF
TGTGCCAGCAGCGTTGGCCACGCAACTAATGAAAAACTGTTTTTT
>.|15|TRBJ1-6|TRBV5-1|.
CASSLVGRDNSPLHF
TGCGCCAGCAGCTTGGTGGGACGGGATAATTCACCCCTCCACTTT
>.|14|TRBJ2-1|TRBV14|.
CASSQDKESYEQFF
TGTGCCAGCAGCCAAGATAAAGAATCCTATGAGCAGTTCTTC
>.|14|TRBJ2-2|TRBV6-1|.
CASSDGRAHGELFF
TGTGCCAGCAGTGATGGCCGGGCGCACGGGGAGCTGTTTTTT
>.|14|TRBJ1-2|TRBV30|.
CAWSDGLSNYGYTF
TGTGCCTGGAGTGACGGACTATCTAACTATGGCTACACCTTC
>once|14|TRBJ2-2|TRBV9|TRBD2
CASSGLGDTGELFF
TGTGCCAGCAGTGGACTAGGGGACACCGGGGAGCTGTTTTTT
>.|16|TRBJ1-5|TRBV6-6|TRBD1
CASSYSGGQGNQPQHF
TGTGCCAGCAGTTACTCGGGGGGACAGGGCAATCAGCCCCAGCATTTT
>.|18|TRBJ1-5|TRBV4-1|TRBD1
CASSLDRGAVLGNQPQHF
TGCGCCAGCAGCCTGGACAGGGGAGCGGTATTGGGCAATCAGCCCCAGCATTTT
>.|16|TRBJ2-3|TRBV4-1|TRBD2
CASSGRTSGFTDTQYF
TGCGCCAGCAGCGGCCGGACTAGCGGATTCACAGATACGCAGTATTTT
>.|16|TRBJ2-7|TRBV5-1|TRBD1
CASSDVGTGVMGEQYF
TGCGCCAGCAGCGATGTCGGGACAGGGGTAATGGGCGAGCAGTACTTC
>.|15|TRBJ2-1|TRBV11-2|TRBD2
CASSSSGGTYNEQFF
TGTGCCAGCAGCTCTAGCGGAGGAACCTACAATGAGCAGTTCTTC
>.|16|TRBJ2-5|TRBV6-5|TRBD2
CASSYDGLAGKETQYF
TGTGCCAGCAGTTACGATGGACTAGCGGGAAAAGAGACCCAGTACTTC
>.|18|TRBJ2-3|TRBV11-2|.
CASSSGFRRGASTDTQYF
TGTGCCAGCAGCTCGGGGTTTCGGCGCGGGGCTAGCACAGATACGCAGTATTTT
>once|16|TRBJ2-5|TRBV2|TRBD2
CASSGLAGRGQETQYF
TGTGCCAGCAGCGGACTAGCGGGAAGGGGGCAAGAGACCCAGTACTTC
>.|9|TRBJ2-7|TRBV19|.
CAPPHEQYF
TGTGCCCCCCCCCACGAGCAGTACTTC
>few|13|TRBJ1-1|TRBV7-2|.
CASSEAVDTEAFF
TGTGCCAGCAGCGAGGCGGTAGACACTGAAGCTTTCTTT
>.|14|TRBJ2-7|TRBV11-2|TRBD2
CASSLAGTSTEQYF
TGTGCCAGCAGCTTGGCCGGGACTAGCACCGAGCAGTACTTC
>.|19|TRBJ1-4|TRBV4-3|TRBD1
CASSPGMTGSKAGNEKLFF
TGCGCCAGCAGCCCCGGCATGACAGGGAGTAAGGCGGGTAATGAAAAACTGTTTTTT
>.|15|TRBJ1-5|TRBV11-2|.
CASSFSGVGNQPQHF
TGTGCCAGCAGCTTTAGTGGGGTTGGCAATCAGCCCCAGCATTTT
>few|14|TRBJ2-2|TRBV5-6|TRBD1
CASTGTGVPGELFF
TGTGCCAGCACCGGGACAGGGGTTCCCGGGGAGCTGTTTTTT
>.|13|TRBJ2-5|TRBV11-2|TRBD1
CASSLGQGMPQYF
TGTGCCAGCAGCTTGGGACAGGGAATGCCCCAGTACTTC
>.|14|TRBJ2-1|TRBV7-7|TRBD1
CASSSDRRNNEQFF
TGTGCCAGCAGCTCGGACAGGAGAAACAATGAGCAGTTCTTC
>.|16|TRBJ1-5|TRBV6-5|.
CASSLTGGVLGEPQHF
TGTGCCAGCAGTTTGACAGGTGGGGTTTTGGGGGAGCCCCAGCATTTT
>.|13|TRBJ1-2|TRBV5-4|.
CASSLDQKNGYTF
TGTGCCAGCAGCTTGGACCAGAAGAATGGCTACACCTTC
>.|17|TRBJ1-3|TRBV18|.
CASHAQMGTRLGNTIYF
TGTGCCAGCCACGCCCAGATGGGCACCCGACTTGGAAACACCATATATTTT
>.|16|TRBJ1-3|TRBV9|.
CASSVVGQSSGNTIYF
TGTGCCAGCAGCGTAGTAGGACAGAGCTCTGGAAACACCATATATTTT
>once|21|TRBJ2-2|TRBV27|TRBD1
CASSFRWSGTGLTQYTGELFF
TGTGCCAGCAGTTTCAGGTGGTCCGGGACAGGACTAACCCAGTACACCGGGGAGCTGTTTTTT
>.|15|TRBJ1-2|TRBV11-2|.
CASSLVSQANYGYTF
TGTGCCAGCAGCTTAGTCTCCCAGGCTAACTATGGCTACACCTTC
>.|15|TRBJ2-2|TRBV19|TRBD2
CASSSGSLNTGELFF
TGTGCCAGTAGTAGCGGGAGTCTAAACACCGGGGAGCTGTTTTTT
>.|17|TRBJ1-1|TRBV2|TRBD1
CASKPGTDVGGNTEAFF
TGTGCCAGCAAACCTGGGACAGACGTTGGGGGGAACACTGAAGCTTTCTTT
>.|17|TRBJ2-3|TRBV4-1|.
CASSQGGQLWDTDTQYF
TGCGCCAGCAGCCAAGGAGGACAACTTTGGGACACAGATACGCAGTATTTT
>.|16|TRBJ2-3|TRBV5-4|.
CASSFGVVRGTDTQYF
TGTGCCAGCAGCTTTGGCGTGGTCAGGGGAACAGATACGCAGTATTTT
>few|19|TRBJ1-3|TRBV7-9|.
CASSSTSTGSWGFGNTIYF
TGTGCCAGCAGCTCAACCTCGACGGGGAGTTGGGGCTTTGGAAACACCATATATTTT
>.|13|TRBJ1-2|TRBV9|TRBD1
CASSQTGLHGYTF
TGTGCCAGCAGCCAGACAGGGCTTCATGGCTACACCTTC
>.|12|TRBJ2-3|TRBV7-2|.
CASSPSVDTQYF
TGTGCCAGCAGCCCCTCGGTGGATACGCAGTATTTT
>once|13|TRBJ2-2|TRBV7-2|.
CASSLTSTGELFF
TGTGCCAGCAGCCTCACTAGCACCGGGGAGCTGTTTTTT
>once|13|TRBJ2-1|TRBV10-2|.
CASTNVPNYEQFF
TGCGCCAGCACGAATGTGCCCAATTATGAGCAGTTCTTC
>.|12|TRBJ2-7|TRBV10-1|.
CASSDKADEQYF
TGCGCCAGCAGCGACAAGGCCGACGAGCAGTACTTC
>.|15|TRBJ2-6|TRBV15|.
CATSRSGSGANVLTF
TGTGCCACCAGCAGGTCCGGCTCTGGGGCCAACGTCCTGACTTTC
>.|15|TRBJ1-2|TRBV5-8|.
CAGSFYDLRGYGYTF
TGTGCCGGCAGCTTCTACGACTTGCGTGGCTATGGCTACACCTTC
>.|14|TRBJ1-2|TRBV28|TRBD1
CASRRTGTGNGYTF
TGTGCCAGCAGACGTACCGGGACAGGGAACGGCTACACCTTC
>.|14|TRBJ2-3|TRBV27|.
CASSSAGAGDTQYF
TGTGCCAGCAGTTCGGCGGGGGCAGGAGATACGCAGTATTTT
>.|15|TRBJ1-5|TRBV19|.
CASSIIAGSNQPQHF
TGTGCCAGTAGTATAATAGCAGGCAGCAATCAGCCCCAGCATTTT